This T cell receptor (beta chain) was observed in a study of blood T cell repertoires in COVID-19. Study-wide background: Acute and convalescent COVID-19 samples came from the United States, Italy and Spain. From T cells, B-cell-depleted T cells, or PBMCs came the material, which was cDNA or gDNA.

In the authors' workflow: By means of reference gene primer amplification, nucleated cell counts were estimated. Using immunoSEQ multiplex PCR, the repertoire was profiled, and TCRdb retains in-frame clones only, with some absent. That table furnishes V, J and clone size, whereas the DNA furnished D and trimming. Of 110,000 or so clones in the sample, just over 70% were seen once. The CDR3 totals 16 residues. The chain employs TRBV7-5 and TRBJ2-7; no DNA check was done on the table's D call, TRBD1. TRBV7-5 is described as a pseudogene. Sequenced material: peripheral blood. The sequence derives from a woman in her thirties or forties with acute or convalescent COVID-19. The CDR3 DNA reads as TGTGTCAGAAGCTTCTGCGGGGACAGCACACTAGAGGAGCAGTACTTC. Amino acids: CVRSFCGDSTLEEQYF.